Listed below are T cell receptor beta chains from one sample, sequenced in a study of preoperative IRX-2 immunotherapy in early breast cancer. TCRdb's table, derived via immunoSEQ multiplex PCR, lists solely in-frame clones and lacks some. The sample has 40,000 to 50,000 clones; approximately 80% are singletons. The sequencing here drew on tumor tissue, taken after IRX-2 immunotherapy. The receptors here all came from a human donor with breast cancer. CDR3s include the opening cysteine and the closing phenylalanine or tryptophan.

j_call v_call cdr3_aa
TRBJ2-3 TRBV5-1 CASNKKTRQGGTDTQYF
TRBJ1-1 TRBV5-1 CASSPRRGDTEAFF
TRBJ1-5 TRBV19 CASSIVGQGLIPQHF
TRBJ2-1 TRBV7-1 CASSLGRSLYNEQFF
TRBJ2-2 TRBV4-1 CASSQEVVPGELFF
TRBJ2-7 TRBV28 CASTHRRASSTYEQYF
TRBJ2-2 TRBV7-7 CASSLFRVGHAGNTGELFF
TRBJ2-1 TRBV6-8 CASNPIPGQGYNEQFF
TRBJ2-3 TRBV7-5 CASSFFLIGVTADTQYF
TRBJ1-2 TRBV22-1 CASRPLGYGYTF
TRBJ2-1 TRBV7-6 CASRRTSGSDEQFF
TRBJ1-5 TRBV19 CASSMGSGPQHF
TRBJ2-2 TRBV9 CASSGGLAGNTGELFF